This T cell receptor beta chain emerged from a study of blood T cell repertoires in COVID-19. Here immunoSEQ multiplex PCR was the method, and the copy in TCRdb shows in-frame clones only, minus some. The sample lists 200,000 to 300,000 clones, roughly 84% occurring once. The origin of this receptor is a man aged 35 to 55 who had recovered from COVID-19. The sequenced sample was peripheral blood.

The CDR3 spells CAISESRTGWDTQYF. As DNA, the CDR3 is TGTGCCATCAGTGAGTCGAGGACAGGATGGGATACGCAGTATTTT. The gene calls are TRBV10-3 and TRBJ2-3; 7 bases fit TRBD1. There are 15 residues in the CDR3. J gave up 6 bases and V 0 bases, and 6 bases lay outside the gene matches. Germline-derived CDR1 and CDR2 are ENHRY and SYGVKD.